Listed below are T cell receptor beta chains from one sample, sequenced in a study of neurological immune-mediated disorders. MiXCR, applied by TCRdb to the 5' RACE reads, yields one record per CDR3 protein. The sample yields approximately 82,000 distinct CDR3 sequences, just over 2.5% seen once. Sample: PBMCs. The receptors originated from a woman aged 25 to 45 with multiple sclerosis. Each CDR3 is given with its conserved first and last residue. A D gene is named only where the DNA matches it firmly. The size field is filled for only some rows; it gives once, few, many or a size class.

-	TRBV15	TRBJ1-2	many	CATSRGAGENYGYTF	TGTGCCACCAGCAGAGGCGCCGGCGAAAACTATGGCTACACCTTC
TRBD1	TRBV19	TRBJ1-1	many	CASNPTGGGTEAFF	TGTGCCAGTAACCCGACAGGGGGCGGAACTGAAGCTTTCTTT
-	TRBV7-9	TRBJ2-1	many	CASSPGTAEEEQFF	TGTGCCAGCAGCCCCGGGACCGCCGAGGAAGAGCAGTTCTTC
-	TRBV20-1	TRBJ2-7	many	CSAAPLRGNPSYEQYF	TGCAGTGCTGCCCCGTTGAGGGGAAATCCATCCTACGAGCAGTACTTC
-	TRBV7-2	TRBJ2-5	many	CASSLAGRQETQYF	TGTGCCAGCAGCTTAGCCGGGCGGCAAGAGACCCAGTACTTC
-	TRBV27	TRBJ2-7	many	CASSDGTNLYEQYF	TGTGCCAGCAGCGATGGTACGAATTTATACGAGCAGTACTTC
-	TRBV20-1	TRBJ2-3	-	CSAAPGEDTQYF	TGCAGTGCTGCCCCTGGGGAAGATACGCAGTATTTT
-	TRBV20-1	TRBJ1-6	many	CSARPGAAPNNSPLHF	TGCAGTGCTAGGCCCGGGGCCGCCCCAAATAATTCACCCCTCCACTTT
-	TRBV2	TRBJ1-2	many	CASQNYGYTF	TGTGCCAGCCAGAACTATGGCTACACCTTC
TRBD1	TRBV7-8	TRBJ2-6	many	CASSVGQGPISGANVLTF	TGTGCCAGCAGCGTAGGACAGGGGCCCATCTCTGGGGCCAACGTCCTGACTTTC
TRBD2	TRBV7-8	TRBJ2-1	many	CASSLGGLAGRGNEQFF	TGTGCCAGCAGCTTAGGGGGCCTAGCGGGACGGGGCAATGAGCAGTTCTTC
-	TRBV29-1	TRBJ2-7	many	CSVESSSYEQYF	TGCAGCGTTGAATCCTCAAGCTACGAGCAGTACTTC
-	TRBV4-3	TRBJ1-6	many	CASSQDGAGVYSPLHF	TGCGCCAGCAGCCAAGATGGGGCAGGTGTTTATTCACCCCTCCACTTT
-	TRBV5-5	TRBJ1-6	many	CASSPIGPGDSPLHF	TGTGCCAGCAGCCCGATTGGGCCGGGGGATTCACCCCTCCACTTT
-	TRBV6-5	TRBJ1-4	few	CASSYSNRVNEKLFF	TGTGCCAGCAGTTACTCGAACAGGGTTAATGAAAAACTGTTTTTT
TRBD2	TRBV12-3/TRBV12-4	TRBJ2-1	many	CASSLLAGQYNEQFF	TGTGCCAGCAGTCTACTAGCGGGCCAATACAATGAGCAGTTCTTC
TRBD2	TRBV7-9	TRBJ2-7	many	CASSFGGRKYEQYF	TGTGCCAGCAGCTTTGGCGGGAGGAAGTACGAGCAGTACTTC
-	TRBV20-1	TRBJ2-1	many	CSASLAESYNEQFF	TGCAGTGCTAGCCTAGCAGAATCCTACAATGAGCAGTTCTTC
TRBD1	TRBV29-1	TRBJ2-1	many	CSGGTGGYNEQFF	TGCAGCGGCGGGACAGGGGGCTACAATGAGCAGTTCTTC
TRBD2	TRBV28	TRBJ2-3	many	CASSQTSGSGTDTQYF	TGTGCCAGCAGCCAGACTAGCGGGAGTGGGACAGATACGCAGTATTTT
-	TRBV6-5	TRBJ2-3	many	CATAWGRLGDTQYF	TGTGCCACCGCATGGGGACGATTGGGAGATACGCAGTATTTT
-	TRBV5-6	TRBJ2-1	many	CASSRDLPHEQFF	TGTGCCAGCAGCCGGGACTTACCCCATGAGCAGTTCTTC
-	TRBV7-9	TRBJ1-4	many	CASSEDSDPGGEKLFF	TGTGCCAGCAGCGAAGACTCAGACCCGGGAGGGGAAAAACTGTTTTTT
TRBD2	TRBV24-1	TRBJ2-1	many	CATGTGTSGAYNEQFF	TGTGCCACCGGAACCGGGACTAGCGGCGCCTACAATGAGCAGTTCTTC
-	TRBV27	TRBJ2-2	many	CASSLYTGELFF	TGTGCCAGCAGTTTGTACACCGGGGAGCTGTTTTTT
-	TRBV6-6	TRBJ1-2	many	CASFRHEGRRGYTF	TGTGCCAGCTTCAGACACGAGGGGCGAAGGGGCTACACCTTC
-	TRBV29-1	TRBJ2-5	many	CSVEARDNQETQYF	TGCAGCGTTGAAGCCCGGGACAACCAAGAGACCCAGTACTTC
TRBD2	TRBV3-1	TRBJ2-3	many	CASSLLAGGPADTQYF	TGTGCCAGCAGCCTTCTAGCGGGAGGGCCCGCAGATACGCAGTATTTT
-	TRBV6-2/TRBV6-3	TRBJ2-3	many	CASSYYTDTQYF	TGTGCCAGCAGTTACTACACAGATACGCAGTATTTT
-	TRBV6-2/TRBV6-3	TRBJ2-1	many	CASSYSRGDEQFF	TGTGCCAGCAGTTACTCGCGGGGTGATGAGCAGTTCTTC
-	TRBV10-3	TRBJ2-1	many	CASNRRTNKLSSYNEQFF	TGTGCCAGCAACAGGCGGACAAATAAATTGAGCTCCTACAATGAGCAGTTCTTC
-	TRBV28	TRBJ1-2	many	CASSALTASNYGYTF	TGTGCCAGCAGTGCCTTGACGGCATCTAACTATGGCTACACCTTC
-	TRBV5-1	TRBJ2-3	many	CASSLGQEADTQYF	TGCGCCAGCAGCTTGGGACAGGAAGCAGATACGCAGTATTTT
-	TRBV15	TRBJ2-7	many	CATSRDPGAGEQYF	TGTGCCACCAGCAGAGATCCAGGGGCCGGGGAGCAGTACTTC
-	TRBV7-8	TRBJ1-2	many	CASSSLRGGEYGYTF	TGTGCCAGCAGCTCCCTTAGGGGAGGGGAATATGGCTACACCTTC
-	TRBV6-4	TRBJ1-1	many	CASRTGTQNTEAFF	TGTGCCAGCAGGACCGGGACACAGAACACTGAAGCTTTCTTT
-	TRBV12-3/TRBV12-4	TRBJ2-5	many	CASTFHGSQETQYF	TGTGCCAGCACCTTCCATGGGTCCCAAGAGACCCAGTACTTC
TRBD2	TRBV7-9	TRBJ2-7	many	CASSLPAGEGEQYF	TGTGCCAGCAGCTTACCAGCGGGAGAAGGGGAGCAGTACTTC
-	TRBV29-1	TRBJ2-5	many	CSVEEGAVETQYF	TGCAGCGTTGAAGAAGGGGCGGTCGAGACCCAGTACTTC
TRBD1	TRBV28	TRBJ2-7	many	CASRPGQGILSSYEQYF	TGTGCCAGCAGACCGGGACAGGGTATCTTAAGCTCCTACGAGCAGTACTTC
-	TRBV4-2	TRBJ2-1	many	CASSQDQADEAYNEQFF	TGTGCCAGCAGCCAAGATCAAGCGGACGAAGCCTACAATGAGCAGTTCTTC